These 13 T cell receptor beta chains share one sample of origin, sequenced in a study of shared clonotypes between healthy human individuals. Sequenced by immunoSEQ multiplex PCR; TCRdb stores in-frame clones only, minus some. In the table there are approximately 810,000 clones, around 92% of which are singletons. Naive CD8 cells lacked CD45RO, underwent positive selection for CCR7 and left out terminally differentiated effector memory CD45RA+ cells. The specimen was naive CD8+ T cells sorted from blood. These receptors were collected from a young man in good health.

The chain joins TRBV29-1 to TRBJ2-1; perhaps TRBD2 as D (6 bases). V gave up 7 bases and J gave up 4 bases, with 26 bases separating them. CDR1 and CDR2 (germline): SQVTM, ANQGSEA. The CDR3 consists of 17 residues. In nucleotides, the CDR3 is TGCAGCGCCCGACTGCCCGCTAGCGTAGGGCCATACAATGAGCAGTTCTTC. Amino acid sequence: CSARLPASVGPYNEQFF.

This clone appeared a single time. The chain is built from TRBV5-8 and TRBJ2-1; 7 positions match TRBD2. The length of the CDR3 is 17 residues. V gave up 3 bases and J gave up 4 bases; unmatched junction bases: 13. The germline CDR1 and CDR2 sequences are SGHTS and YDEGEE. Here the CDR3 reads CASSSGSAGVGYNEQFF. The DNA for the CDR3 is TGTGCCAGCAGCTCTGGATCTGCGGGAGTGGGGTACAATGAGCAGTTCTTC.

V is TRBV28 and J is TRBJ1-3, with D tentatively TRBD1 (6 bases). V lost 2 bases to trimming and J lost 0 bases, with 11 bases between them. CDR1 and CDR2 from the germline V gene are MDHEN and SYDVKM. The CDR3 is 16 residues long. The CDR3, as DNA: TGTGCCAGCAGTTTAACTGTAGGGGGCTCTGGAAACACCATATATTTT. Translation gives CASSLTVGGSGNTIYF.

This clone has a handful of counts. V usage is TRBV21-1 and J usage is TRBJ2-7. TRBV21-1 is designated a pseudogene. The CDR3 runs 13 residues. CDR3 nucleotide sequence: TGTGCCAGCAGCAAAGAAAGGTCCTACGAGCAGTACTTC. Its protein product is CASSKERSYEQYF.

The chain employs TRBV29-1 and TRBJ2-1, with D tentatively TRBD1 (5 bases). Trimming took off 2 bases at V and 6 bases at J, with 14 bases between the two ends. CDR3 length: 14 amino acids. Germline V gene sequence: CDR1 SQVTM, CDR2 ANQGSEA. This CDR3 is CSVELDTTPNEQFF. Here the CDR3 DNA reads TGCAGCGTTGAACTGGACACCACCCCCAATGAGCAGTTCTTC.

The V gene is TRBV27, the J gene TRBJ1-5; D unclear. Looked up from germline, CDR1 is MNHEY and CDR2 is SMNVEV (reference sequence). V lost 4 bases, J lost 5 bases, and 12 bases lay in between. This CDR3 spans 14 amino acids. The DNA for the CDR3 is TGTGCCAGCAGTTCGCAGACGGGGTATCAGCCCCAGCATTTT. Translation gives CASSSQTGYQPQHF.

Only one count was recorded for this clone. The chain employs TRBV10-3 and TRBJ2-5, with 9 positions matching TRBD2. In germline, CDR1 is ENHRY, CDR2 SYGVKD. Trimming cost V 3 bases and J 2 bases; bases outside gene matches: 13. The CDR3 contains 18 residues. The CDR3 protein is CAISDRPGRLAGQETQYF. The CDR3 DNA reads TGTGCCATCAGTGACCGCCCCGGTCGTCTAGCGGGGCAAGAGACCCAGTACTTC.

The chain links TRBV5-1 to TRBJ2-7; 11 bases are a match to TRBD2. Losses at the gene ends were 4 bases for V and 1 base for J; bases not matched to a gene: 7. Looked up from germline, CDR1 is SGHRS and CDR2 is YFSETQ. CDR3 size: 16 residues. CDR3 in amino acids: CASSIGVAGGSYEQYF. The CDR3 DNA reads TGCGCCAGCAGCATCGGAGTAGCGGGAGGGTCCTACGAGCAGTACTTC.

The rearrangement joins TRBV27 to TRBJ2-7, with 8 bases that match TRBD1. Germline V gene data show CDR1 as MNHEY and CDR2 as SMNVEV (reference sequence). Trimming removed 2 bases from V and 1 base from J; junction bases left unmatched: 4. This CDR3 region has 15 residues. The CDR3 sequence is CASSLKTGVSYEQYF. The CDR3 coding sequence is TGTGCCAGCAGTTTAAAGACAGGGGTTTCCTACGAGCAGTACTTC.

V gene TRBV9 combines with J gene TRBJ2-1; TRBD2 aligns across 9 bases. In germline, CDR1 is SGDLS, CDR2 YYNGEE. This CDR3 is 14 amino acids long. With 3 bases clipped from V and 6 bases from J, the junction kept 4 bases outside the gene matches. The CDR3 bases are TGTGCCAGCAGCGAGGGACTAGCCCCCAATGAGCAGTTCTTC. Translating gives CASSEGLAPNEQFF.

A single count supports this clone. This sequence joins TRBV15 and TRBJ1-5, with D maybe TRBD1 (5 bases). The germline gives CDR1 LNHNV, CDR2 YYDKDF (reference sequence). This CDR3 region has 12 residues. With 7 bases removed from V and 3 bases from J, the gap between germline ends came to 7 bases. CDR3 sequence (DNA): TGTGCCACCACGGACAACAATCAGCCCCAGCATTTT. Encoded protein: CATTDNNQPQHF.

The rearrangement joins TRBV29-1 to TRBJ2-7; 12 bases match TRBD1. J lost 7 bases, V lost 6 bases, and 4 bases had no gene match. The germline CDR1 and CDR2 sequences are SQVTM and ANQGSEA. This CDR3 has 12 amino acids. The CDR3 sequence is CSVGTGGREQYF. The CDR3 region has the DNA TGCAGCGTCGGGACAGGGGGCAGAGAGCAGTACTTC.

The V gene is TRBV2, the J gene TRBJ2-1; 13 nucleotides align to TRBD2. This CDR3 comprises 14 residues. The J segment lost 4 bases and the V segment lost 11 bases, leaving 5 bases of the junction unmatched. Germline values: CDR1 SNHLY, CDR2 FYNNEI. The DNA of the CDR3 is TGTGCCCGAACACTAGCGGGAGGGTACAATGAGCAGTTCTTC. Its translation: CARTLAGGYNEQFF.